This T cell receptor (beta chain) was observed in a study of T cell changes during pregnancy in multiple sclerosis. This clone was counted a few times. Sequencing used immunoSEQ multiplex PCR; TCRdb keeps in-frame clones, though not all of them. Of 50,000 or so clones listed, 80% to 95% are singletons. Specimen: peripheral blood, collected in the third trimester of pregnancy. The sequence was collected from a female donor with multiple sclerosis, enrolled in a pregnancy study.

The CDR3 is CSVGKGRGNTEAFF. CDR3 nucleotides: TGCAGCGTCGGAAAGGGCAGGGGGAACACTGAAGCTTTCTTT. This sequence joins TRBV29-1 and TRBJ1-1; D is perhaps TRBD1 (6 bases). The CDR3 loop spans 14 amino acids. Trimming took off 6 bases at V and 1 base at J, with 15 bases between the two ends. Germline CDR1 SQVTM, CDR2 ANQGSEA. Based on the CDR3 plus reference TRBV29-1 and TRBJ1-1, the full variable domain is SAVISQKPSRDICQRGTSLTIQCQVDSQVTMMFWYRQQPGQSLTLIATANQGSEATYESGFVIDKFPISRPNLTFSTLTVSNMSPEDSSIYLCSVGKGRGNTEAFFGQGTRLTVV.